A selection of T cell receptor beta chains follows, all from one sample in a study. MiXCR was run by TCRdb on the RT-PCR reads, yielding one entry per CDR3 protein. The repertoire consists of about 680,000 distinct CDR3 sequences, with 12% to 15% occurring once and the leading ten covering about 3.6%. The material sequenced was memory CD4+ T cells from blood. The receptor set was obtained from a female donor in good health, serving as a healthy control. The CDR3 runs from the conserved cysteine through the conserved F or W. The order of the fields is D gene, J gene, CDR3 length, V gene, clone size, CDR3 protein, CDR3 DNA. The D gene is left open where the match is weak. Only some rows state a clone size, as once, few, many or a class for expanded clones.

TRBD1 TRBJ2-1 18 TRBV5-8 few CASSHKGTGGIGYNEQFF TGTGCCAGCAGCCATAAAGGGACAGGGGGCATAGGCTACAATGAGCAGTTCTTC
. TRBJ2-1 16 TRBV12-3/TRBV12-4 . CASSLRWRGWYNEQFF TGTGCCAGCAGTTTGAGGTGGCGCGGGTGGTACAATGAGCAGTTCTTC
. TRBJ1-5 15 TRBV4-2 few CASSRAGRDRVPQHF TGTGCCAGCAGCCGAGCAGGAAGGGATCGAGTGCCCCAGCATTTT
. TRBJ2-2 15 TRBV20-1 few CSASGPTGNTGELFF TGCAGTGCTAGCGGACCAACGGGAAACACCGGGGAGCTGTTTTTT
. TRBJ2-1 14 TRBV11-2 many CASSLTGAHNEQFF TGTGCCAGCAGCTTGACGGGAGCTCACAATGAGCAGTTCTTC
. TRBJ1-2 13 TRBV7-2 many CASSRQGGGGYTF TGTGCCAGCAGCCGCCAGGGCGGAGGGGGCTACACCTTC
. TRBJ2-2 18 TRBV5-1 . CASRGQGLAGDGTGELFF TGCGCCAGCAGAGGACAGGGGCTAGCGGGAGACGGGACCGGGGAGCTGTTTTTT
. TRBJ2-3 15 TRBV7-2 . CAIESTGHSTGTQYF TGTGCCATCGAATCCACGGGACATAGCACAGGTACGCAGTATTTT
TRBD1 TRBJ2-1 15 TRBV6-2/TRBV6-3 . CASSYFRGLENEQFF TGTGCCAGCAGTTACTTCAGGGGGCTGGAGAATGAGCAGTTCTTC
. TRBJ1-1 13 TRBV6-2/TRBV6-3 many CASKDPGGTEAFF TGTGCCAGCAAGGACCCCGGGGGCACTGAAGCTTTCTTT
. TRBJ1-4 15 TRBV30 . CAWSPDQGTRGRLFF TGTGCCTGGAGTCCCGACCAGGGGACGCGGGGACGACTGTTTTTT
TRBD1 TRBJ2-3 15 TRBV18 few CASSPKQGAIDTQYF TGTGCCAGCTCACCAAAGCAGGGGGCCATAGATACGCAGTATTTT
. TRBJ1-6 16 TRBV15 . CATSRDMGAGNSPLHF TGTGCCACCAGCAGAGATATGGGGGCGGGGAATTCACCCCTCCACTTT
. TRBJ2-3 16 TRBV3-1 . CASSASPGGSTDTQYF TGTGCCAGCAGCGCCTCCCCGGGCGGTAGCACAGATACGCAGTATTTT
TRBD1 TRBJ1-2 15 TRBV5-1 . CASSLGGQAGYGYTF TGCGCCAGCAGCTTGGGGGGACAGGCCGGTTATGGCTACACCTTC
TRBD2 TRBJ2-7 11 TRBV28 . CASTAGVEQYF TGTGCCAGCACAGCGGGGGTGGAGCAGTACTTC
. TRBJ1-1 15 TRBV5-1 few CASRQDGSMNTEAFF TGCGCCAGCAGACAGGACGGAAGCATGAACACTGAAGCTTTCTTT
TRBD1 TRBJ1-3 17 TRBV5-6 . CASSFGAGGTAGNTIYF TGTGCCAGCAGCTTCGGTGCAGGGGGTACAGCTGGAAACACCATATATTTT
. TRBJ1-2 17 TRBV4-3 few CASSQGYTPQANYGYTF TGCGCCAGCAGCCAAGGATACACCCCCCAAGCTAACTATGGCTACACCTTC
. TRBJ2-2 14 TRBV24-1 few CATSRGPNTGELFF TGTGCCACCAGCAGGGGACCGAACACCGGGGAGCTGTTTTTT
TRBD2 TRBJ2-1 19 TRBV18 many CASSPGLAGGLGAGNEQFF TGTGCCAGCTCACCCGGACTAGCGGGGGGGCTAGGTGCAGGCAATGAGCAGTTCTTC
TRBD1 TRBJ1-2 16 TRBV20-1 many CSARGLGQGGNYGYTF TGCAGTGCTAGAGGGCTCGGACAGGGAGGGAACTATGGCTACACCTTC
TRBD2 TRBJ2-3 16 TRBV7-2 few CASSYTSGSFPDTQYF TGTGCCAGCAGCTATACTAGCGGGAGTTTCCCAGATACGCAGTATTTT
. TRBJ1-2 13 TRBV3-1 . CASSQDRWSGYTF TGTGCCAGCAGCCAAGATCGATGGAGCGGCTACACCTTC
. TRBJ2-1 13 TRBV28 . CASRLSPLNEQFF TGTGCCAGCAGACTTAGTCCTTTAAATGAGCAGTTCTTC
. TRBJ2-7 13 TRBV5-1 few CASKEAYLHEQYF TGCGCCAGCAAGGAGGCGTATCTACACGAGCAGTACTTC
TRBD2 TRBJ2-1 16 TRBV24-1 few CATSDWTSGGGNEQFF TGTGCCACCAGTGATTGGACTAGCGGAGGCGGGAATGAGCAGTTCTTC
. TRBJ1-1 14 TRBV18 . CASSPNGRNTEAFF TGTGCCAGCTCACCGAATGGGAGGAACACTGAAGCTTTCTTT
. TRBJ1-2 14 TRBV28 . CASTKTGYIMDYTF TGTGCCAGCACCAAGACAGGTTACATTATGGACTACACCTTC
TRBD2 TRBJ2-7 13 TRBV30 few CAWSVAGQYEQYF TGTGCCTGGAGTGTAGCGGGGCAATACGAGCAGTACTTC
TRBD2 TRBJ2-3 13 TRBV20-1 few CSATSGSPDTQYF TGCAGTGCCACTAGCGGGAGCCCAGATACGCAGTATTTT
TRBD2 TRBJ2-3 16 TRBV5-1 many CASSLGLAAGTDTQYF TGCGCCAGCAGCTTGGGACTAGCGGCGGGCACAGATACGCAGTATTTT
. TRBJ2-1 14 TRBV20-1 many CSARDGLRDNEQFF TGCAGTGCTAGAGACGGATTAAGGGACAATGAGCAGTTCTTC
. TRBJ2-7 12 TRBV20-1 . CSATGPTDEQYF TGCAGTGCTACGGGTCCGACAGACGAGCAGTACTTC
. TRBJ1-5 17 TRBV12-3/TRBV12-4 many CASSLALPVDSNQPQHF TGTGCCAGCAGTTTAGCGCTCCCAGTGGATAGCAATCAGCCCCAGCATTTT
. TRBJ1-1 15 TRBV10-3 . CAISDSGTGVGEAFF TGTGCCATCAGTGACTCCGGGACTGGGGTAGGTGAAGCTTTCTTT
TRBD1 TRBJ2-3 16 TRBV5-1 many CASSPGGQGTTDTQYF TGCGCCAGCAGCCCCGGGGGACAGGGGACGACAGATACGCAGTATTTT
. TRBJ2-1 13 TRBV7-9 few CASTQGSYNEQFF TGTGCCAGCACACAGGGCTCCTACAATGAGCAGTTCTTC
. TRBJ2-3 16 TRBV6-5 many CASRGLVGAYTDTQYF TGTGCCAGCAGAGGGCTCGTGGGGGCATACACAGATACGCAGTATTTT